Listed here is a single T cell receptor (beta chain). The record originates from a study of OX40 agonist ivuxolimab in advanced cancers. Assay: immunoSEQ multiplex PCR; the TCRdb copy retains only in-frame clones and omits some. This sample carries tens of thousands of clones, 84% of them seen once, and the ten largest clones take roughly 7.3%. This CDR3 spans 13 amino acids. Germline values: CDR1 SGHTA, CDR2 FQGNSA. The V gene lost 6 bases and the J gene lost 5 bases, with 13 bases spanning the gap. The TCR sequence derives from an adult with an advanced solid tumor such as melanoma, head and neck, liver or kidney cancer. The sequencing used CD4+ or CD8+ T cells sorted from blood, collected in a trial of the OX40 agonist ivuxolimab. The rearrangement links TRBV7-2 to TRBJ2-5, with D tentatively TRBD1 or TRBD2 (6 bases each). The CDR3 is CASRRGATETQYF. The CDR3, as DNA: TGTGCCAGCAGGAGGGGGGCGACGGAGACCCAGTACTTC.